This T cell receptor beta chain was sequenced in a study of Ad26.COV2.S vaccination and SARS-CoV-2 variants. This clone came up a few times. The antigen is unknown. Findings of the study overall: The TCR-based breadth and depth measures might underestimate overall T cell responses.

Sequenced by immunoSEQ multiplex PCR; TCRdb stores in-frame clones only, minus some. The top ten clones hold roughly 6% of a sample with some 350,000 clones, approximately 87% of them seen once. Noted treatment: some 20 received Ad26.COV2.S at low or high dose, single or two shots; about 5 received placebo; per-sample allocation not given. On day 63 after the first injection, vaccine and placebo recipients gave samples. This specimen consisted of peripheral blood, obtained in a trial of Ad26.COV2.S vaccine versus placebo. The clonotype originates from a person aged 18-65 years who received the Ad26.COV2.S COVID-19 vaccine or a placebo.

The CDR3 is CASSPNLRLAQDTQYF. The CDR3 DNA follows: TGTGCCAGCTCACCTAATTTAAGACTAGCCCAAGATACGCAGTATTTT. This sequence joins TRBV18 and TRBJ2-3; 7 positions agree with TRBD2. After removal of 3 bases from V and 5 bases from J, the junction contained 11 bases not matched to a gene. Germline V gene lookup returns CDR1 KGHSH and CDR2 LQKENI. The CDR3 loop spans 16 amino acids.